The 29 T cell receptor beta chains presented below share a single source sample, sequenced in a study of brain T cells in children with intractable seizures (dated by TCRdb to the early 2020s). Library method: the immunoSEQ multiplex PCR assay. TCRdb holds this immuneACCESS table with in-frame rearrangements only. Some clones are missing; in checked studies, unresolved V genes explain under half, and the rest has no known cause. A total of about 340,000 clones appear in this sample, 93% of them only once. The ten largest make up roughly 5.7% of the sample. The intended sense of this specimen's time point label: blood from clinic visit 5 months post-surgery; TSC patient then seizure free. Sequenced here: peripheral blood, sampled around 5 months after surgery. The source of these receptors is a boy less than two years old with tuberous sclerosis and intractable seizures.

The chain combines TRBV9 with TRBJ2-7; D ambiguous. Trimming shortened V by 0 bases and J by 2 bases, and 12 bases separated the two germline ends. Germline V gene lookup returns CDR1 SGDLS and CDR2 YYNGEE. This CDR3 is built from 15 residues. The CDR3 sequence: CASSVVKRHPYEQYF. CDR3 nucleotide sequence: TGTGCCAGCAGCGTAGTGAAAAGGCACCCCTACGAGCAGTACTTC.

The chain is built from TRBV19 and TRBJ2-7; D might be TRBD1 (5 bases). The germline gives CDR1 LNHDA, CDR2 SQIVND (reference sequence). Trimming left V 0 bases short and J 0 bases short, with 9 bases between. This CDR3 has 15 amino acids. CDR3 protein: CASSIETASSYEQYF. CDR3 nucleotide sequence: TGTGCCAGTAGTATAGAGACAGCTAGCTCCTACGAGCAGTACTTC.

V usage is TRBV11-3 and J usage is TRBJ2-7, with D perhaps matching TRBD1 (6 bases). V was clipped by 3 bases and J by 3 bases, with 18 bases between them. CDR1 is SGHNT, CDR2 YENEEA, per germline. The CDR3 loop spans 16 amino acids. This CDR3 is CASSLGLDRPDYEQYF. DNA of the CDR3: TGTGCCAGCAGCTTGGGCCTGGACAGACCCGACTACGAGCAGTACTTC.

The J gene is TRBJ2-3, the V gene TRBV19; D might be TRBD1 or TRBD2, each matching 5 bases. This CDR3 has 15 amino acids. Germline values: CDR1 LNHDA, CDR2 SQIVND (reference sequence). The ends were cut back, 6 bases at V and 0 bases at J, with 13 bases in the middle. CDR3 residues: CASRLGRTSTDTQYF. The CDR3 DNA is TGTGCCAGTAGGCTGGGACGGACCAGCACAGATACGCAGTATTTT.

V gene TRBV7-9 combines with J gene TRBJ2-7; no definite D call. The CDR3 loop spans 12 amino acids. Trimming took off 5 bases at V and 3 bases at J, with 8 bases between the two ends. Germline V gene sequence: CDR1 SEHNR, CDR2 FQNEAQ (reference sequence). The CDR3 is CASSPDGYEQYF. Here the CDR3 DNA reads TGTGCCAGCAGCCCTGACGGCTACGAGCAGTACTTC.

The chain employs TRBV9 and TRBJ2-1; the match to TRBD2 covers 14 bases. There are 18 residues in the CDR3. Germline V lookup: CDR1 SGDLS, CDR2 YYNGEE. V lost 0 bases, J lost 5 bases, and 7 bases stayed unmatched. For the CDR3, the DNA is TGTGCCAGCAGCGTAGAGTTGGGACTAGCGGGAGTAAACAATGAGCAGTTCTTC. Protein sequence: CASSVELGLAGVNNEQFF.

With respect to this clone: Sequence at one end of the junction differs from germline and may be a read error. The chain carries TRBV7-3 and TRBJ2-1; no firm D call. Germline CDR1 SGHTA, CDR2 FQGTGA. The CDR3 totals 13 residues. CDR3 in DNA: TGTGCCAGCAGCCCCGGATCCTCCAATGAGCAGTTCTTC. Translation gives CASSPGSSNEQFF. The full variable domain, its missing parts supplied by reference TRBV7-3 and TRBJ2-1, is GAGVSQTPSNKVTEKGKYVELRCDPISGHTALYWYRQSLGQGPEFLIYFQGTGAADDSGLPNDRFFAVRPEGSVSTLKIQRTERGDSAVYLCASSPGSSNEQFFGPGTRLTVL.

This clone was recorded only once. The chain has TRBV5-4 and TRBJ2-7; D tentatively reads TRBD1 or TRBD2 (5 bases each). Deletions cut 4 bases from V and 0 bases from J, with 8 bases between. CDR3 length: 13 residues. Germline CDR1 reads SGHNT; CDR2 reads YYREEE (reference sequence). The CDR3 protein is CASSGTPSYEQYF. In DNA, the CDR3 is TGTGCCAGCAGCGGGACCCCCTCCTACGAGCAGTACTTC.

The chain joins TRBV7-9 to TRBJ2-7, with 10 bases identical to TRBD2. V lost 5 bases and J lost 6; bases outside the gene matches: 7. This CDR3 has 14 amino acids. Germline V CDR1 and CDR2: SEHNR, FQNEAQ (reference sequence). The CDR3 nucleotides read TGTGCCAGCAGCATTCTAGCGGGAGACTCCGAGCAGTACTTC. This encodes CASSILAGDSEQYF. Full variable domain (missing parts from reference TRBV7-9 and TRBJ2-7): DTGVSQNPRHKITKRGQNVTFRCDPISEHNRLYWYRQTLGQGPEFLTYFQNEAQLEKSRLLSDRFSAERPKGSFSTLEIQRTEQGDSAMYLCASSILAGDSEQYFGPGTRLTVT.

The chain carries TRBV7-3 and TRBJ2-3; D remains unclear. V was cut by 3 bases and J by 1 base, with 5 bases left in between. CDR3 length: 13 residues. Germline CDR1 and CDR2: SGHTA and FQGTGA. The CDR3 loop is CASSFIGTDTQYF. The DNA for the CDR3 is TGTGCCAGCAGCTTTATTGGCACAGATACGCAGTATTTT.

The chain is built from TRBV19 and TRBJ1-1; a weak D match, TRBD1 (5 bases). Trimming took 7 bases from V and 1 from J, leaving 19 bases between them. The CDR3 extends over 16 amino acids. The germline gives CDR1 LNHDA, CDR2 SQIVND (reference sequence). The CDR3 nucleotides are TGTGCCAGTACTCTAGGGGTGGTCCAGGCGAACACTGAAGCTTTCTTT. It yields the protein CASTLGVVQANTEAFF.

This clone has just one count. The rearrangement uses TRBV4-1 and TRBJ2-4, with TRBD2 identical over 10 bases. V was pared by 1 base and J by 0 bases, with 0 bases of the junction left unmatched. From germline, CDR1 is MGHRA and CDR2 YSYEKL. The CDR3 has 16 residues. In nucleotides, the CDR3 is TGCGCCAGCAGCCAAGGACTAGCGGGAGCCAAAAACATTCAGTACTTC. Translating it yields CASSQGLAGAKNIQYF.

The chain recombines TRBV28 with TRBJ1-1; a possible D gene is TRBD1 (5 bases). Between the trimmed V and J ends, which lost 1 base and 10 bases, there was a span of 13 bases. From germline, CDR1 is MDHEN and CDR2 SYDVKM. This CDR3 region has 13 residues. The CDR3 DNA reads as TGTGCCAGCAGTTTATTAGGGACTGTTGGAGCTTTCTTT. This encodes CASSLLGTVGAFF.

This clone was picked up one time. The chain recombines TRBV30 with TRBJ1-6, with TRBD1 identical over 8 bases. V gave up 8 bases and J gave up 5 bases; unmatched junction bases: 5. Germline V gene data show CDR1 as GTSNPN and CDR2 as SVGIG (reference sequence). CDR3 size: 13 residues. CDR3 in amino acids: CAGGTGDNSPLHF. The CDR3 DNA reads as TGTGCCGGGGGGACAGGAGATAATTCACCCCTCCACTTT.

The rearrangement joins TRBV7-3 to TRBJ2-5; 11 nucleotides align to TRBD2. Trimming cost V 6 bases and J 0 bases; bases outside gene matches: 3. The CDR3 runs to 15 residues. The germline CDR1 and CDR2 sequences are SGHTA and FQGTGA. CDR3 in DNA: TGTGCCAGCAGTTCTAGCGGGGGGTACCAAGAGACCCAGTACTTC. It yields the protein CASSSSGGYQETQYF.

The V call is TRBV12-3 or TRBV12-4, the J call TRBJ1-1; D is undetermined. The CDR3 extends over 13 amino acids. Trimming pared 5 bases from V and 1 base from J, leaving 8 bases between. The CDR3: CASSLYGNTEAFF. CDR3 bases: TGTGCCAGCAGTCTATATGGGAACACTGAAGCTTTCTTT.

This clone was observed once. The chain couples TRBV7-2 to TRBJ2-3; the match to TRBD2 covers 12 bases. This CDR3 has 16 amino acids. Germline V gene sequence: CDR1 SGHTA, CDR2 FQGNSA. After removal of 4 bases from V and 6 bases from J, the junction contained 8 bases not matched to a gene. This chain's CDR3 is CASSWGLAGIRDTQYF. CDR3 nucleotide sequence: TGTGCCAGCAGCTGGGGACTAGCGGGCATCCGGGATACGCAGTATTTT.

This clone appeared a single time. This sequence joins TRBV20-1 and TRBJ2-4, with 14 bases aligning to TRBD2. This CDR3 is built from 17 residues. In germline, CDR1 is DFQATT, CDR2 SNEGSKA (reference sequence). J was trimmed by 2 bases and V by 3 bases; bases with no gene match: 6. In DNA, the CDR3 is TGCAGTGCTAGTGGACTAGCGGGAGGAGTGACCAAAAACATTCAGTACTTC. The encoded protein is CSASGLAGGVTKNIQYF.

J is TRBJ2-7 and V is TRBV5-5; D possibly corresponds to TRBD1 (6 bases). Trimming stripped 3 bases from V and 3 bases from J, with 7 bases between. Germline lookup yields CDR1 SGHKS and CDR2 YYEKEE (reference sequence). This CDR3 has 12 amino acids. The CDR3 reads CASSWDIYEQYF. The CDR3 DNA is TGTGCCAGCAGCTGGGACATCTACGAGCAGTACTTC.

V is TRBV7-9 and J is TRBJ2-1; no reliable D call. The CDR3 is made up of 15 amino acids. V shed 1 base and J shed 0 bases, with 7 bases lying between them. The germline V gene encodes CDR1 SEHNR and CDR2 FQNEAQ (reference sequence). The DNA for the CDR3 is TGTGCCAGCAGCTTAGAGACCCCCTCCTACAATGAGCAGTTCTTC. This codes for CASSLETPSYNEQFF.

This clone is a singleton in its sample. The chain links TRBV3-1 (or the pseudogene TRBV3-2) to TRBJ2-5; 8 bases map to TRBD2. This CDR3 is built from 15 residues. Germline CDR1 is LGHDT and CDR2 is YNNKEL (reference sequence). Trimming cost V 4 bases and J 4 bases; bases outside gene matches: 8. CDR3 amino acids: CASSRRYSGTETQYF. For the CDR3, the DNA is TGTGCCAGCAGCCGCCGATATAGCGGGACAGAGACCCAGTACTTC.

The CDR3 region is CASSQGGLFRLSGNTIYF. CDR3 bases: TGTGCCAGCAGCCAAGGGGGGCTTTTCAGACTCTCTGGAAACACCATATATTTT. V is TRBV2 and J is TRBJ1-3; D is perhaps TRBD1 (6 bases). Germline V gene data show CDR1 as SNHLY and CDR2 as FYNNEI. V was pared by 6 bases and J by 0 bases, with 21 bases between. The CDR3 consists of 18 residues.

The chain recombines TRBV24-1 with TRBJ1-1, with D possibly TRBD1 on 6 matching bases. The CDR3 is made up of 19 amino acids. In germline, CDR1 is KGHDR, CDR2 SFDVKD. Trimming removed 5 bases at V and 5 bases at J, with 29 bases between. The CDR3 nucleotides read TGTGCCACCAGTGTTTCCCCCGGGGGGCCGGACCCTGGGGGGACTGAAGCTTTCTTT. Its protein product is CATSVSPGGPDPGGTEAFF.

This sequence joins TRBV28 and TRBJ2-5; tentative D call: TRBD2 (8 bases). This CDR3 has 14 amino acids. Trimming took 11 bases from V and 4 from J, leaving 20 bases between them. Germline values: CDR1 MDHEN, CDR2 SYDVKM. The CDR3 nucleotides read TGTGCCGGCTCAGGGGGGCGGGAGGCAGAGACCCAGTACTTC. It encodes CAGSGGREAETQYF.

The chain employs TRBV5-6 and TRBJ2-1, with 13 positions matching TRBD2. Per germline, CDR1 SGHDT and CDR2 YYEEEE. The CDR3 contains 17 residues. The V and J ends lost 3 bases and 0 bases, in that order; junction bases with no gene match: 3. Written as DNA, the CDR3 is TGTGCCAGCAGCTGGGGACTAGCGGGAAGCTCCTACAATGAGCAGTTCTTC. Encoded protein: CASSWGLAGSSYNEQFF.

This clone appeared once. The rearrangement links TRBV6-5 to TRBJ1-1; 9 nucleotides match TRBD1. Losses at the gene ends were 6 bases for V and 3 bases for J; bases not matched to a gene: 5. Germline V gene lookup returns CDR1 MNHEY and CDR2 SVGAGI. CDR3 length equals 14 residues. DNA of the CDR3: TGTGCCAGCAGGGTCGACAGGGGGTACACTGAAGCTTTCTTT. It yields the protein CASRVDRGYTEAFF.

V is TRBV14 and J is TRBJ2-7; D is ambiguous. Germline values: CDR1 SGHDN, CDR2 FVKESK. This CDR3 is built from 12 residues. V was clipped by 0 bases and J by 5 bases, with 5 bases between them. The CDR3 protein is CASSQEVHEQYF. CDR3 sequence (DNA): TGTGCCAGCAGCCAAGAGGTGCACGAGCAGTACTTC. Supplemented by reference TRBV14 and TRBJ2-7, the full variable domain reads EAGVTQFPSHSVIEKGQTVTLRCDPISGHDNLYWYRRVMGKEIKFLLHFVKESKQDESGMPNNRFLAERTGGTYSTLKVQPAELEDSGVYFCASSQEVHEQYFGPGTRLTVT.

The chain combines TRBV5-1 with TRBJ1-5; D is unclear. The CDR3 length is 15 residues. Germline V CDR1 and CDR2: SGHRS, YFSETQ. With 4 bases removed from V and 0 bases from J, the gap between germline ends came to 11 bases. CDR3 amino acids: CASSPGTNSNQPQHF. As DNA, the CDR3 is TGCGCCAGCAGCCCCGGCACGAATAGCAATCAGCCCCAGCATTTT. Using reference TRBV5-1 and TRBJ1-5 for the parts outside the CDR3, the full variable domain is KAGVTQTPRYLIKTRGQQVTLSCSPISGHRSVSWYQQTPGQGLQFLFEYFSETQRNKGNFPGRFSGRQFSNSRSEMNVSTLELGDSALYLCASSPGTNSNQPQHFGDGTRLSIL.

The chain carries TRBV20-1 and TRBJ1-6, with D unclear. Germline CDR1 DFQATT, CDR2 SNEGSKA (reference sequence). V shed 3 bases and J shed 2 bases, with 8 bases lying between them. The CDR3 covers 14 residues. The CDR3 DNA reads as TGCAGTGCTAGTGTCCCCACCTATAATTCACCCCTCCACTTT. Amino acid sequence: CSASVPTYNSPLHF.